The clone carrying this T cell receptor beta chain was observed a handful of times. Its antigen is not identified. The CDR3 totals 13 residues. V lost 4 bases to trimming and J lost 6 bases, with 13 bases between them. Germline V gene sequence: CDR1 KGHSH, CDR2 LQKENI. No donor was unhealthy or non-Caucasian. These data come from a study of identical twins. Points from the study as a whole: Within monozygotic twins, out-of-frame TCR alpha sharing was underestimated by the models.

TCRdb used MiXCR to reprocess the 5' RACE reads, holding one entry per CDR3 protein. Found here are around 690,000 distinct CDR3 sequences, around 20% of them singletons; the top ten hold more than 4%. The same data also went into a second study, on T cells expressing NK-cell markers. That study reports: The TCR beta repertoires were obtained from sorted CD3+CD56+NKG2C+, CD3+CD56+NKG2C- and CD3+CD56-NKG2C+ T cells. Topping the CD3+CD56-NKG2C+ fraction as well were these clonotypes, in a few donors.

This sequence joins TRBV18 and TRBJ2-7; D gene ambiguous. The sequencing sample was made of PBMCs. The clonotype originates from a woman aged 18 to 35 in good health. This CDR3 is CASSRLERAEQYF. The CDR3 nucleotides read TGTGCCAGCTCACGCCTCGAAAGGGCCGAGCAGTACTTC.